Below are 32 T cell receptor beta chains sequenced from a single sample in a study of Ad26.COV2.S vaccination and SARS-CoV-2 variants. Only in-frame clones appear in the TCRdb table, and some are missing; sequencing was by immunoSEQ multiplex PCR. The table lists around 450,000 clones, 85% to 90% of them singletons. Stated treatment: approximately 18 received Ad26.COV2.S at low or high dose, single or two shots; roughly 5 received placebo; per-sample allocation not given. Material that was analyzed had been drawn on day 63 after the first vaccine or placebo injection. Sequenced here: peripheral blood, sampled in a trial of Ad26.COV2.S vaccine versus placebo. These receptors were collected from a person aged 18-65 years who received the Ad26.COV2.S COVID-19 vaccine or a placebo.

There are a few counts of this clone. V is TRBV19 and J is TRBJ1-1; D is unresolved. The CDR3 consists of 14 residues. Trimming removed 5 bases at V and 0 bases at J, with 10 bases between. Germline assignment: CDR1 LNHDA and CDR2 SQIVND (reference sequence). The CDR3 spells CASSVMLMNTEAFF. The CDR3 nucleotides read TGTGCCAGTAGTGTGATGTTAATGAACACTGAAGCTTTCTTT.

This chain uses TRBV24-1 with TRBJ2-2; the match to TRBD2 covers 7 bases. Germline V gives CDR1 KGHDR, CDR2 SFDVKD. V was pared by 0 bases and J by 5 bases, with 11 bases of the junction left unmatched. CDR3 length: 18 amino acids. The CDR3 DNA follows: TGTGCCACCAGTGATTTGGCGGTCGGCGGGAGCGATACCGGGGAGCTGTTTTTT. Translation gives CATSDLAVGGSDTGELFF.

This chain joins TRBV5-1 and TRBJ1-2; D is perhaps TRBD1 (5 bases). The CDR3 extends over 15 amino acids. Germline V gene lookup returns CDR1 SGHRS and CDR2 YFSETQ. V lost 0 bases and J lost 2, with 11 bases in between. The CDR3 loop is CASSLVEGPNYGYTF. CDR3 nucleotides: TGCGCCAGCAGCTTGGTTGAGGGGCCCAACTATGGCTACACCTTC.

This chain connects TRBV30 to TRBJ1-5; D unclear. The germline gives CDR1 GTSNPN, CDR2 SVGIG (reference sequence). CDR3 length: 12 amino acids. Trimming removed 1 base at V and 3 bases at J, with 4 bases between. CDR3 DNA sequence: TGTGCCTGGAGTGCGCCCAATCAGCCCCAGCATTTT. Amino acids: CAWSAPNQPQHF.

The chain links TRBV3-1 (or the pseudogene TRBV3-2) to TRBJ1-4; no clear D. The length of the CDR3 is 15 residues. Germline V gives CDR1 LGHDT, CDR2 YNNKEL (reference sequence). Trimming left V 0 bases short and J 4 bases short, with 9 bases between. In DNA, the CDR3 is TGTGCCAGCAGCCAAGACGCAGGATTTAATGAAAAACTGTTTTTT. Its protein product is CASSQDAGFNEKLFF.

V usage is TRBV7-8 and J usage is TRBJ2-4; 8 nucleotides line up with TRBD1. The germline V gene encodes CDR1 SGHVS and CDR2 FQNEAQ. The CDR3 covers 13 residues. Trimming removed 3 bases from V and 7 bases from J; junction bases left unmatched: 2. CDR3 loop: CASSLTGDNIQYF. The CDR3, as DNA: TGTGCCAGCAGCTTGACAGGGGATAACATTCAGTACTTC.

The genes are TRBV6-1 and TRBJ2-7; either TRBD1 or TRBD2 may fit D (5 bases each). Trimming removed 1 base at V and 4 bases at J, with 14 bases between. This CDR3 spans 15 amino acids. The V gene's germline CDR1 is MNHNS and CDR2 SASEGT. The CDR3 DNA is TGTGCCAGCAGTGAAGGGGGGACCCGTACTTACGAGCAGTACGTC. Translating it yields CASSEGGTRTYEQYV.

CDR3 residues: CASSQRASGANVLTF. For the CDR3, the DNA is TGTGCCAGCAGCCAGAGGGCCTCTGGGGCCAACGTCCTGACTTTC. V and J are TRBV3-1 (or the pseudogene TRBV3-2) and TRBJ2-6; a weak D match, TRBD2 (5 bases). This CDR3 is built from 15 residues. CDR1 LGHDT and CDR2 YNNKEL come from the germline V gene (reference sequence). V was trimmed by 3 bases and J by 0 bases, leaving 6 bases between them.

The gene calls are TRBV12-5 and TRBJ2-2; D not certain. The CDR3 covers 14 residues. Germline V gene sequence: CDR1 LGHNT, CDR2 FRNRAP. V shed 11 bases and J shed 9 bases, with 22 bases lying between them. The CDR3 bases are TGTGCTGGTCCTGTGGGCCTCTGGTACAGGGAGCTGTTTTTT. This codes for CAGPVGLWYRELFF. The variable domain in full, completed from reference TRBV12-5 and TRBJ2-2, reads DARVTQTPRHKVTEMGQEVTMRCQPILGHNTVFWYRQTMMQGLELLAYFRNRAPLDDSGMPKDRFSAEMPDATLATLKIQPSEPRDSAVYFCAGPVGLWYRELFFGEGSRLTVL.

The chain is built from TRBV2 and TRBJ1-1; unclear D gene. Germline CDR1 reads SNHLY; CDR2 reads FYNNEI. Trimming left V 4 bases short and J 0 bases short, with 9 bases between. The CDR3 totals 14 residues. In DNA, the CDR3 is TGTGCCAGCAGTGGTCGACGGCTGAACACTGAAGCTTTCTTT. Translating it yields CASSGRRLNTEAFF. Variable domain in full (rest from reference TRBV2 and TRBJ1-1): EPEVTQTPSHQVTQMGQEVILRCVPISNHLYFYWYRQILGQKVEFLVSFYNNEISEKSEIFDDQFSVERPDGSNFTLKIRSTKLEDSAMYFCASSGRRLNTEAFFGQGTRLTVV.

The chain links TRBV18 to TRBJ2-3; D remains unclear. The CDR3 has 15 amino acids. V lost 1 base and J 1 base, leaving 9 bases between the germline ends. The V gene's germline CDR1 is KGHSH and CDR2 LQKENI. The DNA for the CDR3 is TGTGCCAGCTCACCACGGGCAGCAGGCACAGATACGCAGTATTTT. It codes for CASSPRAAGTDTQYF.

CDR3 in amino acids: CASSLRTGETQYF. The DNA for the CDR3 is TGTGCCAGCAGTCTAAGGACAGGAGAGACCCAGTACTTC. The V call is TRBV6-4, the J call TRBJ2-5; 7 bases line up with TRBD1. V was clipped by 5 bases and J by 4 bases; unmatched bases: 4. The CDR3 has 13 amino acids. The germline V gene encodes CDR1 MRHNA and CDR2 SNTAGT.

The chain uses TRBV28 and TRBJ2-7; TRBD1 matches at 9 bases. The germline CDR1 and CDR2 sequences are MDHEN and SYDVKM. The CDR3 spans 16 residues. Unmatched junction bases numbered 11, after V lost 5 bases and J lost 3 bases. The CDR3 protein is CASSPLSGQGLYEQYF. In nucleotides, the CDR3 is TGTGCCAGCAGTCCGCTCTCGGGACAGGGACTCTACGAGCAGTACTTC.

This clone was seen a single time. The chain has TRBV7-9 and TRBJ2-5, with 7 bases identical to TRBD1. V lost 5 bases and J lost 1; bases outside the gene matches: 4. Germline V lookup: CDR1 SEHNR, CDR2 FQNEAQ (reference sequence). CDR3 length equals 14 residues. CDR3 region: CASSPDRVQETQYF. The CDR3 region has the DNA TGTGCCAGCAGCCCCGACAGGGTCCAAGAGACCCAGTACTTC.

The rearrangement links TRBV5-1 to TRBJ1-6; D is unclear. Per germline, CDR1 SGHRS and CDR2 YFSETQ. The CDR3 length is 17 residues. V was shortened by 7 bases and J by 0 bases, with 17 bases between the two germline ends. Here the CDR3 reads CASRQRAGNSYNSPLHF. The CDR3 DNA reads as TGCGCCAGCCGCCAGAGGGCTGGGAACTCCTATAATTCACCCCTCCACTTT.

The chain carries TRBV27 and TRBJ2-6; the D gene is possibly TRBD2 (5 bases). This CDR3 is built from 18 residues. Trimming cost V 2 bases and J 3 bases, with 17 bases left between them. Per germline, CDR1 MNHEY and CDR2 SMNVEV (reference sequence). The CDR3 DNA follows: TGTGCCAGCAGTTTAAGGGCAGGACTGGGGTATGGGGCCAACGTCCTGACTTTC. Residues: CASSLRAGLGYGANVLTF.

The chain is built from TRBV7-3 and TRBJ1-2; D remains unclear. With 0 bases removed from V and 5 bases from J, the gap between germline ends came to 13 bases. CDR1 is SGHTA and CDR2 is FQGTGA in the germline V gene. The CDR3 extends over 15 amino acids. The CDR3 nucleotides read TGTGCCAGCAGCTTAACCTCGGGGTCTCGATATGGCTACACCTTC. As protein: CASSLTSGSRYGYTF.

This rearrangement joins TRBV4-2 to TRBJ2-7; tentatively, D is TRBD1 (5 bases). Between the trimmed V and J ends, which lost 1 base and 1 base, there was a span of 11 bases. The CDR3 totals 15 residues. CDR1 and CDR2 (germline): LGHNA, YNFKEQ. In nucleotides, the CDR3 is TGTGCCAGCAGCCAAGCGTCAGGGTTGTCCTACGAGCAGTACTTC. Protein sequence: CASSQASGLSYEQYF.

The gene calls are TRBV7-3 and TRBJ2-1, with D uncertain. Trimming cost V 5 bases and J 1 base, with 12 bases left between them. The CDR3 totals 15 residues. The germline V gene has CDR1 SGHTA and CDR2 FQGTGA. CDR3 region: CASSHASVSYNEQFF. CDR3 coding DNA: TGTGCCAGCAGCCATGCAAGCGTATCCTACAATGAGCAGTTCTTC. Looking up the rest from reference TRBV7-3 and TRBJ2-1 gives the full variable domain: GAGVSQTPSNKVTEKGKYVELRCDPISGHTALYWYRQSLGQGPEFLIYFQGTGAADDSGLPNDRFFAVRPEGSVSTLKIQRTERGDSAVYLCASSHASVSYNEQFFGPGTRLTVL.

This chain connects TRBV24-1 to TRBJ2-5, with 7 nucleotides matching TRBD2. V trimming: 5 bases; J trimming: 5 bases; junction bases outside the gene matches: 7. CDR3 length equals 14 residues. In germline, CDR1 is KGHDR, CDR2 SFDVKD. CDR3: CATSGPGLSETQYF. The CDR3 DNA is TGTGCCACCAGTGGACCGGGACTATCCGAGACCCAGTACTTC.

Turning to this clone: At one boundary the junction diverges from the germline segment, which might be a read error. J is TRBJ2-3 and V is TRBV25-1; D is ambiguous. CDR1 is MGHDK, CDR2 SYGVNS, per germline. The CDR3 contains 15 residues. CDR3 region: CASSFPRIGTDTQYF. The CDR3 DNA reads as TGTGCCAGCAGTTTTCCGCGGATAGGCACAGATACACAGTATTTT.

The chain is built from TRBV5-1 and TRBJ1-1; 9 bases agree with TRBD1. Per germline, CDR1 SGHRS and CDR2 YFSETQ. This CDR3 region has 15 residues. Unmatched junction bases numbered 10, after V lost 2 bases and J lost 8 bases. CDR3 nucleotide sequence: TGCGCCAGCAGCTTCGGAGGGACAGGGATGGAGGAAGCTTTCTTT. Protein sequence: CASSFGGTGMEEAFF.

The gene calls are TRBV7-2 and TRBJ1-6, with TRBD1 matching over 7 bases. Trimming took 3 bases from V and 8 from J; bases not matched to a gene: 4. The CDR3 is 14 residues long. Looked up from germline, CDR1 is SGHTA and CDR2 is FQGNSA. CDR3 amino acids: CASSLGQLDSPLHF. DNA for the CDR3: TGTGCCAGCAGCTTGGGACAGCTAGATTCACCCCTCCACTTT.

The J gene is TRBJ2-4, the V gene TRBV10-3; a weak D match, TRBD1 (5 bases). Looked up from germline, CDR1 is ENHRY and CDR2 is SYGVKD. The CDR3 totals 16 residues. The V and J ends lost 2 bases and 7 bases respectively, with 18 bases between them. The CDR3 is CAISETYPAPGNIQYF. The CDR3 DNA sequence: TGTGCCATCAGTGAGACATACCCGGCCCCAGGGAACATTCAGTACTTC.

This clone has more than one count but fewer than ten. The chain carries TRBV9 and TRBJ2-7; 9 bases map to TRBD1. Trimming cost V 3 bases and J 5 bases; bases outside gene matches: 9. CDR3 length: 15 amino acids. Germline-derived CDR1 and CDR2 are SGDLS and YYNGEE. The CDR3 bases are TGTGCCAGCAGCGCAGCCGGGACAGGGACCCACGAGCAGTACTTC. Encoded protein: CASSAAGTGTHEQYF.

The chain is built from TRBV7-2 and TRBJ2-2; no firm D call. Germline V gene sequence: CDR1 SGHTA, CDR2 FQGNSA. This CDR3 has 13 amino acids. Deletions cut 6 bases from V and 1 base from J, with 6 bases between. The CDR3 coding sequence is TGTGCCAGCAGTTCAGTGAACACCGGGGAGCTGTTTTTT. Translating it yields CASSSVNTGELFF.

In DNA, the CDR3 is TGTGCCAGCAGCTCCCGACAGGGGGCGTCGGCTAATGAAAAACTGTTTTTT. It encodes CASSSRQGASANEKLFF. This chain links TRBV5-4 with TRBJ1-4; 10 bases are a match to TRBD1. Germline CDR1 is SGHNT and CDR2 is YYREEE (reference sequence). The CDR3 runs to 17 residues. Trimming at V came to 3 bases and at J to 3 bases, leaving 8 bases not matched to a gene. The full variable domain, in which reference TRBV5-4 and TRBJ1-4 provide the parts outside the CDR3, is ETGVTQSPTHLIKTRGQQVTLRCSSQSGHNTVSWYQQALGQGPQFIFQYYREEENGRGNFPPRFSGLQFPNYSSELNVNALELDDSALYLCASSSRQGASANEKLFFGSGTQLSVL.

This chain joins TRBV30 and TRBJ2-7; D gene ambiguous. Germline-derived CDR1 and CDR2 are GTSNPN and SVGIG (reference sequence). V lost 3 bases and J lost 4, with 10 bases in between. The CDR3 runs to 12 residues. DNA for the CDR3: TGTGCCTGGAGACGGCAGGCGTACGAGCAGTACTTC. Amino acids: CAWRRQAYEQYF.

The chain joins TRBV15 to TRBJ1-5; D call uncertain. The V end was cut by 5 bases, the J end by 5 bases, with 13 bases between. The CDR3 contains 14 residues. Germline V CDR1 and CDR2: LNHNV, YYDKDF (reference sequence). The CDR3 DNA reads TGTGCCACCAGCCCTCCTGAAGGGTATCAGCCCCAGCATTTT. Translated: CATSPPEGYQPQHF.

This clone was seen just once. The CDR3 nucleotides are TGTGCCAGCAGCTTAAATACGGGGGCGACGTCCGGCACAGATACGCAGTATTTT. Protein sequence: CASSLNTGATSGTDTQYF. The J gene is TRBJ2-3, the V gene TRBV5-4, with D possibly called TRBD1 or TRBD2 (6 bases each). The CDR3 runs 18 residues. Between the trimmed V and J ends, which lost 2 bases and 1 base, there was a span of 20 bases. CDR1 is SGHNT and CDR2 is YYREEE in the germline V gene (reference sequence).

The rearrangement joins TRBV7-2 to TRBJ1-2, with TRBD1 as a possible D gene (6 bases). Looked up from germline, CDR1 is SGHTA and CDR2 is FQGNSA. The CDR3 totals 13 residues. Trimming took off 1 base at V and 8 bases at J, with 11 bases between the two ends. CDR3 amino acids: CASSLGGGGGYTF. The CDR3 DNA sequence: TGTGCCAGCAGCTTAGGCGGGGGCGGAGGCTACACCTTC.

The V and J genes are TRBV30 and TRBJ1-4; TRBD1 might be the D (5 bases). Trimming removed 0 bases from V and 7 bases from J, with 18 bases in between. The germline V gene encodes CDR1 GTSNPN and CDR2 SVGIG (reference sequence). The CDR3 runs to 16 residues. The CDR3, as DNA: TGTGCCTGGAGTGTACGAAGGGGCGCATATGGTGAAAAACTGTTTTTT. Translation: CAWSVRRGAYGEKLFF.